This T cell receptor (beta chain) was identified in a study of T and B cells in COVID-19 patients. Study-wide findings and caveats: Highly clonal in active COVID-19, TRB repertoires exceeded healthy-donor diversity and richness at recovery. In COVID-19 patients, T cell receptor beta variable and joining gene use was reportedly strongly skewed.

Multiplex PCR with BIOMED2 TRB-A/B primer pools amplified TRB rearrangements. TCRdb used MiXCR to reprocess the multiplex PCR reads, holding one entry per CDR3 protein. This table holds 5,500 to 8,000 distinct CDR3 sequences, about 22% found once. This clonotype counts as medium-sized (0.01 to 0.1%). Its antigen is undetermined. From blood, roughly 220-550 ng of genomic DNA served as TRB template. Germline V CDR1 and CDR2: GTSNPN, SVGIG (reference sequence). This CDR3 region has 15 residues. The V and J ends lost 5 bases and 5 bases respectively, with 16 bases between them. The chain has TRBV30 and TRBJ1-6; a weak D match, TRBD1 (6 bases). This sequence originates from a human donor who had recovered from COVID-19. Sequenced material: blood. CDR3 sequence: CAWDTGTYNNSPLHF. The CDR3 coding sequence is TGTGCCTGGGATACCGGGACATACAATAATTCACCCCTCCACTTT.